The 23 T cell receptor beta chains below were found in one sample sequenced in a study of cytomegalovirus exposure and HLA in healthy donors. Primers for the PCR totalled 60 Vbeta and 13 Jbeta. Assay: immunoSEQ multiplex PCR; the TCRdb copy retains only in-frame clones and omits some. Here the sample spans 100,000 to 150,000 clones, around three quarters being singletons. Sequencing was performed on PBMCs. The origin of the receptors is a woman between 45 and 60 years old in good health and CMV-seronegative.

The DNA for the CDR3 is TGTGCCAGCAGGGGCCCCTTACCCGGGGAGCTGTTTTTT. This codes for CASRGPLPGELFF. The rearrangement uses TRBV21-1 and TRBJ2-2; TRBD1 reflects the table's D call only, with no check against the DNA. TRBV21-1 is a recognized pseudogene. This CDR3 has 13 residues.

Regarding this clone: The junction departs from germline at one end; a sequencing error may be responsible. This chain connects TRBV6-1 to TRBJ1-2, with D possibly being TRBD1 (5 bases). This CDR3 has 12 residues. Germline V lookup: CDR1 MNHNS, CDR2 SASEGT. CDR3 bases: TGTGCCAGCAGTGAAGGGCTCTGGGGCTACCCCTTC. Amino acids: CASSEGLWGYPF.

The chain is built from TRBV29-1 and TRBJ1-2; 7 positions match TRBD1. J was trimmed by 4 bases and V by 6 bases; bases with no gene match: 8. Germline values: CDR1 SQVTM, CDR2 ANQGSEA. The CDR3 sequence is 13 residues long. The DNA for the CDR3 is TGCAGCGTCGGCAGGGGGTTATCCTATGGCTACACCTTC. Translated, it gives CSVGRGLSYGYTF.

The CDR3 loop is CAWGGGQGFFETQYF. CDR3 DNA: TGTGCCTGGGGCGGGGGACAGGGTTTCTTCGAGACCCAGTACTTC. The chain couples TRBV30 to TRBJ2-5; 9 nucleotides align to TRBD1. The CDR3 is 15 residues long. The ends lost 5 bases at V and 5 bases at J; junction bases unmatched: 12. Germline-derived CDR1 and CDR2 are GTSNPN and SVGIG (reference sequence).

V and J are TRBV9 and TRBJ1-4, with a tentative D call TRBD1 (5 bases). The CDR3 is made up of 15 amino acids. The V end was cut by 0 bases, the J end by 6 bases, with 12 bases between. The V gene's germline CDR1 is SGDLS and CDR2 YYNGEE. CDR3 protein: CASSVAGGGYEKLFF. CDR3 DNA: TGTGCCAGCAGCGTAGCCGGGGGGGGATATGAAAAACTGTTTTTT.

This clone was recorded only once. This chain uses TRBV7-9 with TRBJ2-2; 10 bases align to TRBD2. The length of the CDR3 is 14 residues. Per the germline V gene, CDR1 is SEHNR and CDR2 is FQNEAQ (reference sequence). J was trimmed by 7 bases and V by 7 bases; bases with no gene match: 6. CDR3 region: CASKTSGTSGELFF. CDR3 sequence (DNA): TGTGCCAGCAAAACTAGCGGGACGAGCGGGGAGCTGTTTTTT.

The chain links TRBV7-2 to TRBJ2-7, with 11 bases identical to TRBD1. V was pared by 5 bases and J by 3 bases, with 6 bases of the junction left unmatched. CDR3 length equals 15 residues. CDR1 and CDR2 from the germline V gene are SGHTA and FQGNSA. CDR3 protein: CASSGRGTGGYEQYF. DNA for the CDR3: TGTGCCAGCAGCGGACGAGGGACAGGGGGCTACGAGCAGTACTTC.

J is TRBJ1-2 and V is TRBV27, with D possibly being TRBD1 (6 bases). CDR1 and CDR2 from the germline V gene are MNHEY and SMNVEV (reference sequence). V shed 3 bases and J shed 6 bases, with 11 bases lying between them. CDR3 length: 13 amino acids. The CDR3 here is CASSLGGLHGYTF. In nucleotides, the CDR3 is TGTGCCAGCAGTTTGGGGGGGCTGCATGGCTACACCTTC.

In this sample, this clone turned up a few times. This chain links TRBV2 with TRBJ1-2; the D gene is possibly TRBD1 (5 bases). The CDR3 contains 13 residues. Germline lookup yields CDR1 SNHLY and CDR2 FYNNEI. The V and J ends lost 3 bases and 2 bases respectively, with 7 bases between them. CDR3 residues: CASSDPGNYGYTF. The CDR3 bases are TGTGCCAGCAGTGACCCAGGGAACTATGGCTACACCTTC.

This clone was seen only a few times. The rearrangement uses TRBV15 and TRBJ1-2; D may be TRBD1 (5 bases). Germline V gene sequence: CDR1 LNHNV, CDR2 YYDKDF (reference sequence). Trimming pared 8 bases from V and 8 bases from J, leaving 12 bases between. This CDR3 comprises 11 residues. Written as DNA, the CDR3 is TGTGCCACCGGAAGGGGCTACGGCTACACCTTC. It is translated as CATGRGYGYTF.

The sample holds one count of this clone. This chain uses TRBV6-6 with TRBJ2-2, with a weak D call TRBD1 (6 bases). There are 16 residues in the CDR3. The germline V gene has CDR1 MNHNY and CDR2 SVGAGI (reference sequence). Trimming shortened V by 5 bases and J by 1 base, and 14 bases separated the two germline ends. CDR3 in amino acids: CASSPAGTMNTGELFF. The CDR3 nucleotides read TGTGCCAGCAGTCCCGCCGGGACAATGAACACCGGGGAGCTGTTTTTT.

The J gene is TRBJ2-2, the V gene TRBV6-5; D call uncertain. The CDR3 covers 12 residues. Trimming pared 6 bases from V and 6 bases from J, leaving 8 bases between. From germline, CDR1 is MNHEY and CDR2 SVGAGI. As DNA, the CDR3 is TGTGCCAGCAGACGAGAACCCGGGGAGCTGTTTTTT. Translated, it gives CASRREPGELFF.

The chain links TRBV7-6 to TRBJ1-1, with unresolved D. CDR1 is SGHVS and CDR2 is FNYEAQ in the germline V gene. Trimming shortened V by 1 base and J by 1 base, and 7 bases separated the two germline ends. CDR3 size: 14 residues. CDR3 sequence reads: CASSLDRWNTEAFF. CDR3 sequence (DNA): TGTGCCAGCAGCTTAGACCGGTGGAACACTGAAGCTTTCTTT.

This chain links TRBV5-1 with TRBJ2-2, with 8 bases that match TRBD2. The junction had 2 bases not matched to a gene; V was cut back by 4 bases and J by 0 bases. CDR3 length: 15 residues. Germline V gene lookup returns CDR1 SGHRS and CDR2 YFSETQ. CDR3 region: CASSIAGPNTGELFF. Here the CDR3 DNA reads TGCGCCAGCAGCATAGCGGGGCCGAACACCGGGGAGCTGTTTTTT.

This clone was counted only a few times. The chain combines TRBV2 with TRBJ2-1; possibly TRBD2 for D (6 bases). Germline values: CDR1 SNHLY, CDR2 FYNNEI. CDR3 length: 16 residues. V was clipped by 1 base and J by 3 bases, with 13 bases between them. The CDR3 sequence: CASSEVPPGLYNEQFF. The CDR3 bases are TGTGCCAGCAGTGAAGTTCCCCCGGGACTCTACAATGAGCAGTTCTTC. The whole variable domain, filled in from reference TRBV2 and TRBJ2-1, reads EPEVTQTPSHQVTQMGQEVILRCVPISNHLYFYWYRQILGQKVEFLVSFYNNEISEKSEIFDDQFSVERPDGSNFTLKIRSTKLEDSAMYFCASSEVPPGLYNEQFFGPGTRLTVL.

The CDR3: CASSPPQGLVEKLFF. In nucleotides, the CDR3 is TGCGCCAGCAGCCCACCACAGGGCTTAGTCGAAAAACTGTTTTTT. The gene calls are TRBV4-1 and TRBJ1-4; D is possibly TRBD1 (6 bases). Trimming cost V 4 bases and J 8 bases, with 17 bases left between them. CDR3 length: 15 residues. Germline CDR1 reads MGHRA; CDR2 reads YSYEKL.

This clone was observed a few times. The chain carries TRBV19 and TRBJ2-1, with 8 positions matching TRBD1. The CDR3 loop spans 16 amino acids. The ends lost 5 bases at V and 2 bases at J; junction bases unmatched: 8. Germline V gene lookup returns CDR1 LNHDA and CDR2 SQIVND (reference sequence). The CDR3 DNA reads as TGTGCCAGTAGTCCCTGGACAGGGTCGGCCTACAATGAGCAGTTCTTC. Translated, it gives CASSPWTGSAYNEQFF.

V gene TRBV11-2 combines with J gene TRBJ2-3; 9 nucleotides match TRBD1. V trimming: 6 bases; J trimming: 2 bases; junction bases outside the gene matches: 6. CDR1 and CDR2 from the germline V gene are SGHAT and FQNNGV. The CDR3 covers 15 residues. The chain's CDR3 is CASRPGQGITDTQYF. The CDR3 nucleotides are TGTGCCAGCAGACCTGGACAGGGGATCACAGATACGCAGTATTTT.

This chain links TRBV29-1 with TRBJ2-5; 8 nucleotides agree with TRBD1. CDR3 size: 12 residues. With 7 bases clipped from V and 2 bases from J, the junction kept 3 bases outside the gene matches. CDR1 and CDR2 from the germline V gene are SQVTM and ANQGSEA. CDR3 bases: TGCAGCGCTCGGACAGGGCAAGAGACCCAGTACTTC. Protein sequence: CSARTGQETQYF.

The CDR3 nucleotides read TGTGCCAGCAGCTTAGGACCGAGCCGGGTCACAAACACTGAAGCTTTCTTT. It codes for CASSLGPSRVTNTEAFF. The chain links TRBV7-2 to TRBJ1-1; D remains ambiguous. Between the trimmed V and J ends, which lost 1 base and 2 bases, there was a span of 17 bases. Germline CDR1 SGHTA, CDR2 FQGNSA. The CDR3 is made up of 17 amino acids.

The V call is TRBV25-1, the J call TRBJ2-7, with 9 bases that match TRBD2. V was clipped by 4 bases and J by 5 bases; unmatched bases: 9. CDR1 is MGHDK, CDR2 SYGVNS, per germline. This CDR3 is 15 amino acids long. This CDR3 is CASSAILAGDHEQYF. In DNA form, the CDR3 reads TGTGCCAGCAGTGCGATACTAGCGGGTGACCACGAGCAGTACTTC.

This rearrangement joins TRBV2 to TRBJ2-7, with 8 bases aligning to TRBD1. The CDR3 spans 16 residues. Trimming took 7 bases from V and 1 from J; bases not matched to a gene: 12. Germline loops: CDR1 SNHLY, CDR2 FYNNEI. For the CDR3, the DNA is TGTGCCAGCAACCTACGAACCGGGACAGGTTCCTACGAGCAGTACTTC. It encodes CASNLRTGTGSYEQYF. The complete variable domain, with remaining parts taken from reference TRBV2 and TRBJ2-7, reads EPEVTQTPSHQVTQMGQEVILRCVPISNHLYFYWYRQILGQKVEFLVSFYNNEISEKSEIFDDQFSVERPDGSNFTLKIRSTKLEDSAMYFCASNLRTGTGSYEQYFGPGTRLTVT.

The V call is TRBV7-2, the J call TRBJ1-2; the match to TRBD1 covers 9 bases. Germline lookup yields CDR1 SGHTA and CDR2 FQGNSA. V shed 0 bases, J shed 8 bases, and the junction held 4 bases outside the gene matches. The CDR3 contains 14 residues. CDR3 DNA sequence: TGTGCCAGCAGCTTAGCTGGGACAGGGAACGGCTACACCTTC. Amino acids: CASSLAGTGNGYTF. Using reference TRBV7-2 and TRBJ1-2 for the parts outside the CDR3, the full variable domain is GAGVSQSPSNKVTEKGKDVELRCDPISGHTALYWYRQSLGQGLEFLIYFQGNSAPDKSGLPSDRFSAERTGGSVSTLTIQRTQQEDSAVYLCASSLAGTGNGYTFGSGTRLTVV.